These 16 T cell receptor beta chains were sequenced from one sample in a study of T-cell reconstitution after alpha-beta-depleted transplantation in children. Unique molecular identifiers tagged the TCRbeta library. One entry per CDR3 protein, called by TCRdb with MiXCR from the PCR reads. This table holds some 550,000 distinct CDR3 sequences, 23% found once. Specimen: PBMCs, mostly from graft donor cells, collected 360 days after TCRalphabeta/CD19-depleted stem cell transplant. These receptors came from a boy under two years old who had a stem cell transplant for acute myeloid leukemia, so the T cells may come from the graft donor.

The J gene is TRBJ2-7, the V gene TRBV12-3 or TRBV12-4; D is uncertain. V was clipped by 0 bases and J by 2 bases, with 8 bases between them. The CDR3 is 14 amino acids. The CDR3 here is CASSLAPRPYEQYF. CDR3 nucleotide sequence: TGTGCCAGCAGTTTAGCCCCGCGGCCCTACGAGCAGTACTTC.

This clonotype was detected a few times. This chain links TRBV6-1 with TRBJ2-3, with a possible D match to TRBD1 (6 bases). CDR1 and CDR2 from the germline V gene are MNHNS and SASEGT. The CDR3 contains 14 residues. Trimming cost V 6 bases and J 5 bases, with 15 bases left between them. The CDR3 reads CASRGAPFGDTQYF. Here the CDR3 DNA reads TGTGCCAGCAGGGGGGCCCCGTTCGGAGATACGCAGTATTTT.

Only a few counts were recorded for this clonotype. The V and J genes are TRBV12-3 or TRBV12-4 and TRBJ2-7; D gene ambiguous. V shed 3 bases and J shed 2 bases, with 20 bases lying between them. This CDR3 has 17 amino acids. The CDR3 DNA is TGTGCCAGCAGTTTTAGGGCTCCCCGTGGAACTACCTACGAGCAGTACGTC. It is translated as CASSFRAPRGTTYEQYV.

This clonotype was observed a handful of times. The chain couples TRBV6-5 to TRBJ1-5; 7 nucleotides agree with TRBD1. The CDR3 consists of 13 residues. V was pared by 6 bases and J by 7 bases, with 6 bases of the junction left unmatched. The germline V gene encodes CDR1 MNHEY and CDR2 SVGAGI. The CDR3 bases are TGTGCCAGCAGATTCAGACAGGGACAGCCCCAGCATTTT. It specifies CASRFRQGQPQHF.

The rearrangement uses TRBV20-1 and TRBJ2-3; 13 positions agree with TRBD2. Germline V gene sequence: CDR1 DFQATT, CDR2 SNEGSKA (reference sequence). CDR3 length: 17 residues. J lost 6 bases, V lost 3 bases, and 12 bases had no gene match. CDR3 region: CSASPRTSGGRMDTQYF. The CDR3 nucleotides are TGCAGTGCTAGCCCTCGGACTAGCGGGGGCCGCATGGATACGCAGTATTTT.

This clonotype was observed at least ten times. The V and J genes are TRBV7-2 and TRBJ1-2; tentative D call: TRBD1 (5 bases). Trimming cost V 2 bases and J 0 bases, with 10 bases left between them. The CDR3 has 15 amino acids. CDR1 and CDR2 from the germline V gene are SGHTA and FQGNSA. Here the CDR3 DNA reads TGTGCCAGCAGCTTATCCCCGGGGGCTAACTATGGCTACACCTTC. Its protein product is CASSLSPGANYGYTF.

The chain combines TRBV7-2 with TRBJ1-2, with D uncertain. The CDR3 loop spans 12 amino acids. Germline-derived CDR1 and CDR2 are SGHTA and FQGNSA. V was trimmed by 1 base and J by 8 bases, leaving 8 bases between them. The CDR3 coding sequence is TGTGCCAGCAGCTTAGGGTCGGTCGGCTACACCTTC. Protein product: CASSLGSVGYTF.

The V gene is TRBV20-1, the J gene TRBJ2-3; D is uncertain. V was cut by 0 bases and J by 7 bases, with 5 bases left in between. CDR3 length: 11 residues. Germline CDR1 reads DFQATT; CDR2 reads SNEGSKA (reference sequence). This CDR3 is CSARESNTQYF. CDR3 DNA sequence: TGCAGTGCTAGAGAGAGCAATACGCAGTATTTT.

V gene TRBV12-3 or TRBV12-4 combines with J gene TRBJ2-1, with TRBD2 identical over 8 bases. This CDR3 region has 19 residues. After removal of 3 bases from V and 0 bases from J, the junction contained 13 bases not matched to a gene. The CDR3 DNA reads TGTGCCAGCAGTTTTCTAGGCCTAGCGAGCGGGAGCTCCTACAATGAGCAGTTCTTC. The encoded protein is CASSFLGLASGSSYNEQFF.

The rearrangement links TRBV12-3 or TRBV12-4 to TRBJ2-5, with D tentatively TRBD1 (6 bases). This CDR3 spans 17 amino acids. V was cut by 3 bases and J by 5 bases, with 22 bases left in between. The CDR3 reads CASSFSGGTGQMETQYF. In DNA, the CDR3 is TGTGCCAGCAGTTTCTCTGGCGGAACAGGGCAGATGGAGACCCAGTACTTC.

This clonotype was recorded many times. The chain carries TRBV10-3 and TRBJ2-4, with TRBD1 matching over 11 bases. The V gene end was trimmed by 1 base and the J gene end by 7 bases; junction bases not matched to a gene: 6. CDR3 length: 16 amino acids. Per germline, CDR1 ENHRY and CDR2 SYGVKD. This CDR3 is CAISEWGQGELNIQYF. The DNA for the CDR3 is TGTGCCATCAGTGAGTGGGGACAGGGGGAGCTGAACATTCAGTACTTC.

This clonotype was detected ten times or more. The CDR3 loop is CASSVVGQGGYEQYF. CDR3 coding DNA: TGTGCCAGCAGCGTAGTCGGACAGGGGGGGTACGAGCAGTACTTC. The rearrangement uses TRBV7-2 and TRBJ2-7; 10 nucleotides match TRBD1. J lost 4 bases, V lost 5 bases, and 8 bases had no gene match. Germline CDR1 reads SGHTA; CDR2 reads FQGNSA. This CDR3 region has 15 residues.

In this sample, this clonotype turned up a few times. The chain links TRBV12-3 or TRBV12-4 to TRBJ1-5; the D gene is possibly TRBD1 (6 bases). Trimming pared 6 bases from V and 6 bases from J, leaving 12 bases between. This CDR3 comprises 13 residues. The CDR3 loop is CASSLTGSQPQHF. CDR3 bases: TGTGCCAGCAGCCTTACAGGGTCTCAGCCCCAGCATTTT.

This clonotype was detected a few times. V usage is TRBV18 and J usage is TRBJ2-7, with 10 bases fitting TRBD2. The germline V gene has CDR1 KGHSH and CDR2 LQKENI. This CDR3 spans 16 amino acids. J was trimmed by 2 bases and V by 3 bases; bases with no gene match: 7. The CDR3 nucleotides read TGTGCCAGCTCACCTGTTCCTAGCGGGGGCACCTACGAGCAGTACTTC. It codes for CASSPVPSGGTYEQYF.

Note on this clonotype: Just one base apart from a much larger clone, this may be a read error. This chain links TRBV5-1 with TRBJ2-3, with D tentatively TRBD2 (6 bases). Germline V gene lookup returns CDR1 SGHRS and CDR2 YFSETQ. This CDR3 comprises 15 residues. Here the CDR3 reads CTSSLAWDFTDTQYF. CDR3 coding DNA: TGCACCAGCAGCTTGGCCTGGGACTTCACAGATACGCAGTATTTT.

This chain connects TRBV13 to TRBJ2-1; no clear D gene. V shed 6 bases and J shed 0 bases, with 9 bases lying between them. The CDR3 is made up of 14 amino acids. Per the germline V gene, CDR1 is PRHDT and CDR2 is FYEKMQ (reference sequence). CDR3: CASRDPVSYNEQFF. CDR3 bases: TGTGCCAGCAGGGACCCGGTCTCCTACAATGAGCAGTTCTTC.